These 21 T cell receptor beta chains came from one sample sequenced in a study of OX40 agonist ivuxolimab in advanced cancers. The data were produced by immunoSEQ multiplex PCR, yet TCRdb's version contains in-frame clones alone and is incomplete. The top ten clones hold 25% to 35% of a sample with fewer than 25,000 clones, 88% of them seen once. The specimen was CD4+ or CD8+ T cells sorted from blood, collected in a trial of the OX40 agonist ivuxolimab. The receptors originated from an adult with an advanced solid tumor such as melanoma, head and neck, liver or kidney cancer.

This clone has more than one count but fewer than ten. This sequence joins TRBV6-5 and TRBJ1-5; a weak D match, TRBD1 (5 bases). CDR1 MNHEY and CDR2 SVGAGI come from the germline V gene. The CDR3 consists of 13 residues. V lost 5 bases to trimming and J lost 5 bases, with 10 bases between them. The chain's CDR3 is CASSGAPDQPQHF. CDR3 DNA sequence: TGTGCCAGCAGTGGGGCCCCAGATCAGCCCCAGCATTTT.

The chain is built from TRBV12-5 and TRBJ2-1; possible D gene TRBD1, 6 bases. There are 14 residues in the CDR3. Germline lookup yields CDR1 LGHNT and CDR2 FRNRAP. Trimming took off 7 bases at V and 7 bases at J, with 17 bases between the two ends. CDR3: CASAPRTVGNEQFF. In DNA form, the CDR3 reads TGTGCTAGTGCCCCCCGGACAGTGGGTAATGAGCAGTTCTTC.

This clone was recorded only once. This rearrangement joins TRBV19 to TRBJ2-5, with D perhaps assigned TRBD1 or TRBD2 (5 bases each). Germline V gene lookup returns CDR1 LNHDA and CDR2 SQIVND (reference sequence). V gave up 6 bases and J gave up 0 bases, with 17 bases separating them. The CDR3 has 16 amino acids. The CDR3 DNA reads TGTGCCAGTAGCGCCTCTGGGACGGCCAACCAAGAGACCCAGTACTTC. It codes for CASSASGTANQETQYF. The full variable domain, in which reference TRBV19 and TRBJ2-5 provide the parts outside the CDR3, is DGGITQSPKYLFRKEGQNVTLSCEQNLNHDAMYWYRQDPGQGLRLIYYSQIVNDFQKGDIAEGYSVSREKKESFPLTVTSAQKNPTAFYLCASSASGTANQETQYFGPGTRLLVL.

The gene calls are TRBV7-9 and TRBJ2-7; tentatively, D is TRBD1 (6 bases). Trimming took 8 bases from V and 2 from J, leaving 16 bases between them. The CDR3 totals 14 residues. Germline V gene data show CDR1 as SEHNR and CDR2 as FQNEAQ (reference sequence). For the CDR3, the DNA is TGTGCCAGCGCGACAGGATCTTACACCTACGAGCAGTACTTC. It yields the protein CASATGSYTYEQYF.

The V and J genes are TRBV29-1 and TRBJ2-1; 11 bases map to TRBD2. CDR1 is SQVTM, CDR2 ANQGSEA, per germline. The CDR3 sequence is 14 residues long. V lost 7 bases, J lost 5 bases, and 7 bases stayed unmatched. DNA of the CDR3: TGCAGCGCCAGGACTAGCGGGTGGGACAATGAGCAGTTCTTC. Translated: CSARTSGWDNEQFF.

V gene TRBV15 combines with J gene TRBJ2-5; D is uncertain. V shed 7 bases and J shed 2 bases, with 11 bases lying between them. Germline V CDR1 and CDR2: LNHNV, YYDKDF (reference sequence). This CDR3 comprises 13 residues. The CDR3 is CATNPRPQETQYF. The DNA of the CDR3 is TGTGCCACCAACCCTAGACCTCAAGAGACCCAGTACTTC. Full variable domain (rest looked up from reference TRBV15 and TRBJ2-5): DAMVIQNPRYQVTQFGKPVTLSCSQTLNHNVMYWYQQKSSQAPKLLFHYYDKDFNNEADTPDNFQSRRPNTSFCFLDIRSPGLGDTAMYLCATNPRPQETQYFGPGTRLLVL.

CDR3 sequence reads: CASSLGQIEEKLFF. Here the CDR3 DNA reads TGTGCCAGCAGCTTAGGACAGATTGAGGAAAAACTGTTTTTT. The gene calls are TRBV7-6 and TRBJ1-4; possible D gene TRBD1, 5 bases. Germline-derived CDR1 and CDR2 are SGHVS and FNYEAQ. Trimming took 1 base from V and 8 from J, leaving 11 bases between them. This CDR3 region has 14 residues.

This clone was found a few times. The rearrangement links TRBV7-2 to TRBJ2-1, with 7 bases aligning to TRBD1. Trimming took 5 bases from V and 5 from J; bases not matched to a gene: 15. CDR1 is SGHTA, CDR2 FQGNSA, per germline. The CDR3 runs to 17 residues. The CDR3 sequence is CASSLPWDRAGHNEQFF. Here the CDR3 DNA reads TGTGCCAGCAGCCTACCCTGGGACAGAGCCGGACACAATGAGCAGTTCTTC.

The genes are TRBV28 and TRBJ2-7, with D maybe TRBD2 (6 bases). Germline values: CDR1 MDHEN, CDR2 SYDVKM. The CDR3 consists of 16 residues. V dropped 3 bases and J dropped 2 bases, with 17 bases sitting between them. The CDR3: CASSFGFGGSAYEQYF. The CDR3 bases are TGTGCCAGCAGTTTTGGATTCGGGGGAAGCGCCTACGAGCAGTACTTC.

The CDR3 loop is CASSLTQGNNEQFF. The CDR3 DNA reads as TGTGCCAGCAGCTTGACACAGGGTAACAATGAGCAGTTCTTC. The genes are TRBV7-2 and TRBJ2-1; possibly TRBD1 for D (6 bases). The CDR3 runs 14 residues. V was clipped by 3 bases and J by 5 bases, with 11 bases between them. The germline V gene has CDR1 SGHTA and CDR2 FQGNSA.

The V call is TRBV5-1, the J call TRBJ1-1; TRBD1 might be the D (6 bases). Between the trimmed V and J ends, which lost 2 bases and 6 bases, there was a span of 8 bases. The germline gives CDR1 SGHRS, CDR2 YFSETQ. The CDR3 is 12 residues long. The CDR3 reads CASSLQGAEAFF. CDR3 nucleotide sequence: TGCGCCAGCAGCTTACAGGGAGCTGAAGCTTTCTTT.

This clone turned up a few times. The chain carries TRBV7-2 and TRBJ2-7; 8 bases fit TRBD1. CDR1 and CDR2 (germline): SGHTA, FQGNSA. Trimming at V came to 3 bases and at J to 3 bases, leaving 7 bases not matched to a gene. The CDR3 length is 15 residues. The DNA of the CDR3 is TGTGCCAGCAGCTTTGGACAGGGTGGAGACTACGAGCAGTACTTC. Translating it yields CASSFGQGGDYEQYF.

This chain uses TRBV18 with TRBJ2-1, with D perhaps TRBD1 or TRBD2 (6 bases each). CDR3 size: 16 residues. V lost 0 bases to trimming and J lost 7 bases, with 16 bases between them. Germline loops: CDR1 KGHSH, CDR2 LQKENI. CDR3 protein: CASSPPSGGIGNEQFF. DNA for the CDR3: TGTGCCAGCTCACCACCATCCGGGGGCATCGGGAATGAGCAGTTCTTC. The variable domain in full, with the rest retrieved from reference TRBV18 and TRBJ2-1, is NAGVMQNPRHLVRRRGQEARLRCSPMKGHSHVYWYRQLPEEGLKFMVYLQKENIIDESGMPKERFSAEFPKEGPSILRIQQVVRGDSAAYFCASSPPSGGIGNEQFFGPGTRLTVL.

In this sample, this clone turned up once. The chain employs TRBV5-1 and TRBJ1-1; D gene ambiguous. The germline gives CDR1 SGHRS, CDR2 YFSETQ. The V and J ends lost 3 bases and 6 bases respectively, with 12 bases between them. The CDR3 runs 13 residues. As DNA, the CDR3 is TGCGCCAGCAGCTCTATTGGTAAGCCTGAAGCTTTCTTT. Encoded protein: CASSSIGKPEAFF.

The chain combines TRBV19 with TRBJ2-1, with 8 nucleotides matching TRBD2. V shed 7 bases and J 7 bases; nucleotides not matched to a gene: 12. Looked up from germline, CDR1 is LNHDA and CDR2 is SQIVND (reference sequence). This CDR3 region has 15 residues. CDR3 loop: CASKGLPGLGNEQFF. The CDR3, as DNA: TGTGCCAGTAAGGGACTCCCGGGACTAGGGAATGAGCAGTTCTTC.

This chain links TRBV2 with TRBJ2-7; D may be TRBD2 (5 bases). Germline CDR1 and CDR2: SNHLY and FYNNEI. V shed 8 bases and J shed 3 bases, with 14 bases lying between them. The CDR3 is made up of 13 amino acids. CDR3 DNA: TGTGCCAGCGGGGAGACTTCCTACTACGAGCAGTACTTC. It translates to CASGETSYYEQYF.

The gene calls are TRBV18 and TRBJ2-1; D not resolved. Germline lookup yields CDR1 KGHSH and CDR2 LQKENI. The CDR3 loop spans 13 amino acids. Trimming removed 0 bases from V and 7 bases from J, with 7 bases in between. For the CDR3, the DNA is TGTGCCAGCTCACCACCGGGCTGGAATGAGCAGTTCTTC. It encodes CASSPPGWNEQFF.

The CDR3 reads CASSVASGQETQYF. CDR3 coding DNA: TGTGCCAGCAGCGTAGCGTCAGGTCAAGAGACCCAGTACTTC. The chain joins TRBV9 to TRBJ2-5; D gene unclear. CDR3 length: 14 amino acids. Between the trimmed V and J ends, which lost 0 bases and 2 bases, there was a span of 8 bases. Germline V gives CDR1 SGDLS, CDR2 YYNGEE.

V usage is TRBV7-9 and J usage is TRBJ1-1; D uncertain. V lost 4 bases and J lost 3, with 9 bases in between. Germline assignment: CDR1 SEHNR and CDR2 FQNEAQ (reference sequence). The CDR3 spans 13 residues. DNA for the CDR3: TGTGCCAGCAGCTCATTCGGGGACACTGAAGCTTTCTTT. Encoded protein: CASSSFGDTEAFF.

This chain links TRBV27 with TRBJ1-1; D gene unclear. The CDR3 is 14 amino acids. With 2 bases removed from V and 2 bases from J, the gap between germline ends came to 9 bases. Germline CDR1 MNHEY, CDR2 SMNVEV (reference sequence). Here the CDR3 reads CASSLNGENTEAFF. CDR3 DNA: TGTGCCAGCAGTTTAAACGGTGAAAACACTGAAGCTTTCTTT.

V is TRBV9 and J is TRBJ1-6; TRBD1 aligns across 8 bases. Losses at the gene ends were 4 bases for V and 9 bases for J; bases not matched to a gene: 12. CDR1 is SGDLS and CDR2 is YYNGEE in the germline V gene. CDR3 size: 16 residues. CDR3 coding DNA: TGTGCCAGCAGCCCACGAGGACAGGGAGGGGGTTCACCCCTCCACTTT. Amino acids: CASSPRGQGGGSPLHF.